This T cell receptor beta chain was obtained from a study of response to subunit inactivated influenza vaccine listed by TCRdb under 2018. With respect to the entire study: Deep quantitative profiling of the T cell receptor repertoire was used in the study to follow responses to a trivalent subunit inactivated influenza vaccine.

This clonotype was observed many times. There is no known antigen for this receptor. Base qualities were left out, and no much larger clone turns up one base away. V is clipped by 5 bases and J by 5 bases, and the sequence between their germline boundaries is 12 bases long. CDR1 and CDR2 are drawn from the germline V gene: SGHTA, FQGNSA. The CDR3 holds 14 amino acids from the cysteine to the phenylalanine. The entry retains the CDR3 DNA only, 42 bases that are in frame from base 1. Broad study findings and their caveats: According to the authors, only a limited number of new T cells may be recruited by each seasonal influenza vaccination.

Preparation of the library involved RT-PCR. TCRdb shows the sequencer as Illumina HiSeq 2500. TCRdb reanalyzed the raw reads on its own, using fastp at Q25 for trimming and MiXCR for clone calling, and kept in-frame beta chains. Rows matching on CDR3 protein sequence are summarized as one entry with the most common DNA and genes. The sample table shows 560,000 or so distinct CDR3 sequences, and 6% to 9% are seen once. The ten largest clonotypes hold 10% to 15% of the sample. In this chain, TRBV7-2 is recombined with TRBJ2-2; no confident D gene assignment can be made. The source of this sequence is a man aged 45 to 75 who received an inactivated influenza vaccine. Donor details come from another sample of the same person, matched by shared clones. This specimen was PBMCs from blood, taken around 25 months after vaccination. The nucleotide sequence reads TGTGCCAGCAGCCGACTCCTTAATACCGGGGAGCTGTTTTTT. This sequence encodes CASSRLLNTGELFF.